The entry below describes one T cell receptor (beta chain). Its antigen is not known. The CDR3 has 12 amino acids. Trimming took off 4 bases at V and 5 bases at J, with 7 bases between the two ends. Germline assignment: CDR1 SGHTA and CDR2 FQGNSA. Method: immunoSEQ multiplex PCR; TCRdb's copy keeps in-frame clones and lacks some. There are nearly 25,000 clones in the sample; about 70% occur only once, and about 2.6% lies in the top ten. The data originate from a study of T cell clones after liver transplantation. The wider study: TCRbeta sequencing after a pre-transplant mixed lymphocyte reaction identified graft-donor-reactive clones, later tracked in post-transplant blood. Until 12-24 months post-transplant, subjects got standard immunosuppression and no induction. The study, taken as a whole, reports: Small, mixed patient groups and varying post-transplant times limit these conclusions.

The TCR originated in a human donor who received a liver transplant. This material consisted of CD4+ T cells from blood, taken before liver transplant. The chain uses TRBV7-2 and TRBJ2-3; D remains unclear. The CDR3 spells CASSSSLDTQYF. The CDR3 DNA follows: TGTGCCAGCAGCTCAAGTTTAGATACGCAGTATTTT. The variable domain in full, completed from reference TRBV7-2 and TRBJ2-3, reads GAGVSQSPSNKVTEKGKDVELRCDPISGHTALYWYRQSLGQGLEFLIYFQGNSAPDKSGLPSDRFSAERTGGSVSTLTIQRTQQEDSAVYLCASSSSLDTQYFGPGTRLTVL.